This T cell receptor (beta chain) was sequenced in a study of blood T cell repertoires in COVID-19 (dated by TCRdb to the early 2020s). Turning to the overall study: Collaborator samples came from the United States, Italy and Spain and covered acute and convalescent phases of COVID-19. The material from the prospective study consisted of cDNA or gDNA derived from T cells, B-cell-depleted T cells, or PBMCs. The dataset comprised deeply sampled blood TCRbeta repertoires from subjects exposed to, actively infected with, or recovered from COVID-19. The repertoires were made available in a free public database intended to serve as a resource for research on the immune response to SARS-CoV-2. Samples were obtained from the ongoing ImmuneRACE study (first 160 participants) and from 1,200 or so subjects provided by 6 global collaborators. Sample metadata almost always included a de-identified subject ID, COVID-19 status, age in years and sex. Where available, HLA class I and class II types were taken from metadata supplied by the sample provider and were not determined by assay-based typing.

One collaborating source in Seattle enrolled patients while the patients were actively infected and followed the patients over time throughout the course of disease. Collaborating institutions collected whole blood in K2EDTA tubes following their own protocols. For TCRbeta analysis, collaborator samples were shipped as frozen whole blood, as isolated PBMCs, or as DNA extracted from either sample type. V is clipped by 6 bases and J by 8 bases, and the sequence between their germline boundaries is 16 bases long. The CDR3, from cysteine to phenylalanine, totals 13 residues. Left in the record is the CDR3 DNA by itself, 39 bases read in frame from the first base. General findings and caveats noted by the study authors: The amount of clinical and demographic metadata varied by source and participant and was provided uncurated.

Regarding this clone: Its antigen specificity is not known. Per-base quality was not reported, and no clone a single base away is much larger than it.

TCRbeta CDR3 regions were amplified from genomic DNA by means of the immunoSEQ Assay, a bias-controlled multiplex PCR. Regarding the original processing steps: Nucleated cell counts per sample were estimated from amplification of reference gene primers within the assay. To quantify the absolute abundance of each unique TCRbeta CDR3 rearrangement, sequence reads were collapsed and filtered. For each sample, productive Simpson clonality was calculated by taking the square root of Simpson's diversity index across productive rearrangements. In its TCRdb copy, this immuneACCESS table keeps in-frame sequences only and misses some clones. Where compared with another copy, unresolved V genes explain less than half of these, and the others have no known cause. V and J calls and clone size come straight from that table; D and trimming were deduced from the DNA. The sample table contains about 480,000 clones; only one count was recorded for about nine tenths of them. The ten most abundant clones make up roughly 12% of the sample.

The rearranged segments are TRBV12-3 or TRBV12-4 and TRBJ1-2; the D gene is perhaps TRBD1, from 5 matching bases. This TCR came from a woman in her forties or fifties with COVID-19, enrolled during active disease. Material: peripheral blood. This receptor carries the CDR3 CASSPLGVGGYTF. The nucleotide sequence reads TGTGCCAGCAGCCCCCTAGGGGTGGGAGGCTACACCTTC.